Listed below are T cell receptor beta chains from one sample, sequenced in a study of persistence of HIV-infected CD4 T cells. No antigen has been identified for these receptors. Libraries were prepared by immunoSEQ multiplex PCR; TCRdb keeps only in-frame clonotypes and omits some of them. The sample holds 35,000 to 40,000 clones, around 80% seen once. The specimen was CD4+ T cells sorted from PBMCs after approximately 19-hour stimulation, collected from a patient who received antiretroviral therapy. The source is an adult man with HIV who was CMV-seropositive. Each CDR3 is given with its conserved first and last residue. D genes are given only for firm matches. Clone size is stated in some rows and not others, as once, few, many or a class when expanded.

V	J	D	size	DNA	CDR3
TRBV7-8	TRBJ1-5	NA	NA	TGTGCCAGCAGCCAAGCCTCCGGGGGCGATAGCAATCAGCCCCAGCATTTT	CASSQASGGDSNQPQHF
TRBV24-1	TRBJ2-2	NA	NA	TGTGCCACCAGTGACCCCCCGGGCCAAGGAACCGGGGAGCTGTTTTTT	CATSDPPGQGTGELFF
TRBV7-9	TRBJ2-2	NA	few	TGTGCCAGCAGCTTTGGATTGTCGGGACGGACACCCGGGGAGCTGTTTTTT	CASSFGLSGRTPGELFF
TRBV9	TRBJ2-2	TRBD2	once	TGTGCCAGCAGCGTAGGGTTTAGCGGGGGGGCCGCCGGGGAGCTGTTTTTT	CASSVGFSGGAAGELFF
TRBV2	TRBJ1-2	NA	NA	TGTGCCAGCACCCCAGGGAACCGTAACTATGGCTACACCTTC	CASTPGNRNYGYTF
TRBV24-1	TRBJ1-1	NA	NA	TGTGCCACCAGTGATTCTCAGCGGACTGAAGCTTTCTTT	CATSDSQRTEAFF
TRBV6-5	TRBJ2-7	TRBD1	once	TGTGCCAGCAGTTTAGGGGGCAGGGTCTACGAGCAGTACTTC	CASSLGGRVYEQYF
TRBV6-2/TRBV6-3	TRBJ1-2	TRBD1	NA	TGTGCCAGCAGCGGGACAGCAGAGGCCTATGGCTACACCTTC	CASSGTAEAYGYTF
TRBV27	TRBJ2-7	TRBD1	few	TGTGCCAGCAGTCCCCGGACAGGAGACGAGCAGTACTTC	CASSPRTGDEQYF
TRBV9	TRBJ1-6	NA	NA	TGTGCCAGCAGCGTAATTCCGGGGACGGATTCACCCCTCCACTTT	CASSVIPGTDSPLHF
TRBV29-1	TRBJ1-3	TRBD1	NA	TGCAGCGCAAGACAGGGGGCTACTGGAAACACCATATATTTT	CSARQGATGNTIYF
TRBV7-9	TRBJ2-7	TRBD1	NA	TGTGCCAGCAGCTTAGGGGGACAGTACTACGAGCAGTACTTC	CASSLGGQYYEQYF
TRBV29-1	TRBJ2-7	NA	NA	TGCAGCGTTGTTTTACAAAGAACTCTCATCCCCTACGAGCAGTACTTC	CSVVLQRTLIPYEQYF
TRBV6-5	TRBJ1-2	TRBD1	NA	TGTGCCAGCAGTTACGATGAGGGGGCGATAAATGGCTACACCTTC	CASSYDEGAINGYTF
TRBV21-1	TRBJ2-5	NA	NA	TGTGCCAGCAGCGGGGGCGACAGGAACCAAGAGACCCAGTACTTC	CASSGGDRNQETQYF
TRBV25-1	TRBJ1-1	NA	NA	TGTGCCAGCAGTGAATATACAGGGTCGCCGGGGCCCACTGAAGCTTTCTTT	CASSEYTGSPGPTEAFF
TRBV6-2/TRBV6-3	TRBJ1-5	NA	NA	TGTGCCAGCAGCTCAGGAGGGGGGAGCAATCAGCCCCAGCATTTT	CASSSGGGSNQPQHF
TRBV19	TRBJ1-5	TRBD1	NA	TGTGCCAGTAGTGACAGGGGCCCATATAGCAATCAGCCCCAGCATTTT	CASSDRGPYSNQPQHF
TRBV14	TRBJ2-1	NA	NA	TGTGCCAGCAGCCAAGATTGGGAAGGGGTGCAGTTCTTC	CASSQDWEGVQFF
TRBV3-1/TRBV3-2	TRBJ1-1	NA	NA	TGTGCCAGCAGCCAGTCCACACAGTACACTGAAGCTTTCTTT	CASSQSTQYTEAFF
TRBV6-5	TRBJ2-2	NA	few	TGTGCCACAGGGCTTACCACCGGGGAGCTGTTTTTT	CATGLTTGELFF
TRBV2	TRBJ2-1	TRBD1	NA	TGTGCCACCGAGGACAGGGGGTCAAATGAGCAGTTCTTC	CATEDRGSNEQFF
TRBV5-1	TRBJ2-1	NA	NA	TGCGCCAGCAGCTTGGCCGGAACGAAGGAAAATGAGCAGTTCTTC	CASSLAGTKENEQFF
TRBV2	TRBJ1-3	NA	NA	TGTGCCAGCAGTGAAGCGCCGCCTTACTCTGGAAACACCATATATTTT	CASSEAPPYSGNTIYF
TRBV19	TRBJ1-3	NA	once	TGTGCCAGTAGTATAGGGACAGAGAAGAGTGGAAACACCATATATTTT	CASSIGTEKSGNTIYF
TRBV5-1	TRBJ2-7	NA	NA	TGCGCCAGCAGCTTGGGGACGGGTGAGCAGTACTTC	CASSLGTGEQYF
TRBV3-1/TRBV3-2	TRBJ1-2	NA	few	TGTGCCAGCAGCCAAGGCCGCGAAGGATTGAGCTATGGCTACACCTTC	CASSQGREGLSYGYTF
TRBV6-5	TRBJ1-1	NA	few	TGTGCCAGCAGCCAAGGACAGCGGGGCACTGAAGCTTTCTTT	CASSQGQRGTEAFF
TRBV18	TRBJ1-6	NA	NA	TGTGCCAGCTCCCCGCGTCGGGGCAATTCACCCCTCCACTTT	CASSPRRGNSPLHF
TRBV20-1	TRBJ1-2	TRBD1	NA	TGCAGTGCTAGTCGTCAGACAGGGAGAGGCTACACCTTC	CSASRQTGRGYTF
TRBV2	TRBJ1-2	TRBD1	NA	TGTGCCAGCAGTAGGACAGGGGGCCCATATGGCTACACCTTC	CASSRTGGPYGYTF
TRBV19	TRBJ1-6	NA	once	TGTGCCAGTAGCACTCAAGGGGACCCCAATTCACCCCTCCACTTT	CASSTQGDPNSPLHF
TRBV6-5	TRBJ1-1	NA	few	TGTGCCAGCAGCCCCCTAAAAGCTTTCTTT	CASSPLKAFF
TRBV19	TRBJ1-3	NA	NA	TGTGCCAGTAATATTGGAAACACCATATATTTT	CASNIGNTIYF
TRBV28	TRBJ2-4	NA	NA	TGTGCCAGCACCGGGAGTGGACAAACGAGAGCCAAAAACATTCAGTACTTC	CASTGSGQTRAKNIQYF
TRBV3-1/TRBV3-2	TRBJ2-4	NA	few	TGTGCCAGCAGCCAAGGAACGGGAAGGGACAACATTCAGTACTTC	CASSQGTGRDNIQYF
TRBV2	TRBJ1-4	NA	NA	TGTGCCAGCAGTGGGACGGCCCCCCGGGAAAAACTGTTTTTT	CASSGTAPREKLFF
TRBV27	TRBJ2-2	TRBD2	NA	TGTGCCAGCAGTTCCTTAGCGGGGGAGAACACCGGGGAGCTGTTTTTT	CASSSLAGENTGELFF
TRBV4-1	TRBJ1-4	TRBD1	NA	TGCGCCAGCCGCTCGTCCTCCACAGGGGCCTACAATGAAAAACTGTTTTTT	CASRSSSTGAYNEKLFF
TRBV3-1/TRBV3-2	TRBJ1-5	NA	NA	TGTGCCAGCAGCCAAGGGCCCCAAGTTAGCCAGCCCCAGCATTTT	CASSQGPQVSQPQHF
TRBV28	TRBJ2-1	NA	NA	TGTGCCAGCAGTTTAACTTACAATGAGCAGTTCTTC	CASSLTYNEQFF
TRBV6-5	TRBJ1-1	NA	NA	TGTGCCAGCACCCTGGGGATGAACACTGAAGCTTTCTTT	CASTLGMNTEAFF
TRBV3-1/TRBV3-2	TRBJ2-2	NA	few	TGTGCCAGCAGCCAAGATCGGGGCGGGGTTAACACCGGGGAGCTGTTTTTT	CASSQDRGGVNTGELFF
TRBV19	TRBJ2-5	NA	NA	TGTGCCAGTAGTATAGCCCAGGGGCCTGAGACCCAGTACTTC	CASSIAQGPETQYF
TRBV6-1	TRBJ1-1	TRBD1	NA	TGTGCCAGCAGTGATCCTCGGGACAGGGGGCAATACACTGAAGCTTTCTTT	CASSDPRDRGQYTEAFF
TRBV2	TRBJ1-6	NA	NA	TGTGCCAGCCGGGATTTTGACTTTAGTGGGTCACCCCTCCACTTT	CASRDFDFSGSPLHF
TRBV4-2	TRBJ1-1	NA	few	TGTGCCAGCAGCCTAGGTCAGGGGATCGACACTGAAGCTTTCTTT	CASSLGQGIDTEAFF
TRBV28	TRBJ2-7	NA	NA	TGTGCCAGCAGTCGCGGGGGGGACAGGGGCGAGCAGTACTTC	CASSRGGDRGEQYF
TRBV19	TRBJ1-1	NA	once	TGTGCCAGTAGTATCGGGCCGGCGAACACTGAAGCTTTCTTT	CASSIGPANTEAFF
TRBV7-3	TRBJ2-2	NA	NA	TGTGCCAGCAGCCTAGACGCCCGGCGTACTATGGCCGGGGAGCTGTTTTTT	CASSLDARRTMAGELFF